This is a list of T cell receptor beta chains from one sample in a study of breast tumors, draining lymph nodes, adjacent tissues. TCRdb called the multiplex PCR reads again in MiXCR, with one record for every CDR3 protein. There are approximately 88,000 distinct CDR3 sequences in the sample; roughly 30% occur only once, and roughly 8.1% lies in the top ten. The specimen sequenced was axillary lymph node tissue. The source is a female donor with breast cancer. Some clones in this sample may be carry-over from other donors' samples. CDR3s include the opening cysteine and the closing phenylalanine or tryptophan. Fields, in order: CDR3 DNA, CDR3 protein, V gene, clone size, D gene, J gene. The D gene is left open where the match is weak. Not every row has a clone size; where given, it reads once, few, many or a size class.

CDR3 DNA: TGTGCCAGCAGCTTGGGGACAGCCATATCCTACGAGCAGTACTTC
CDR3 protein: CASSLGTAISYEQYF
V gene: TRBV5-5
clone size: many
D gene: NA
J gene: TRBJ2-7

CDR3 DNA: TGTGCCAGCAGCTTAGGGGCTAGCGGCTCCTACGAGCAGTACTTC
CDR3 protein: CASSLGASGSYEQYF
V gene: TRBV7-9
clone size: many
D gene: TRBD2
J gene: TRBJ2-7

CDR3 DNA: TGTGCCGTTCCACTCTGCCATCAGCCCCAGCATTTT
CDR3 protein: CAVPLCHQPQHF
V gene: TRBV10-3
clone size: many
D gene: NA
J gene: TRBJ1-5

CDR3 DNA: TGCAGTGCTAGAGAACGTGCAATCACAGATACGCAGTATTTT
CDR3 protein: CSARERAITDTQYF
V gene: TRBV20-1
clone size: many
D gene: NA
J gene: TRBJ2-3

CDR3 DNA: TGTGCCAGCACAAAGGGGGGGGATGCAAACATTCAGTACTTC
CDR3 protein: CASTKGGDANIQYF
V gene: TRBV11-1
clone size: NA
D gene: NA
J gene: TRBJ2-4

CDR3 DNA: TGTGCCAGCAGCTTAAGGGGGGCGCAAGCGGCCGGGGAGCTGTTTTTT
CDR3 protein: CASSLRGAQAAGELFF
V gene: TRBV5-6
clone size: many
D gene: NA
J gene: TRBJ2-2

CDR3 DNA: TGTGCCAGCGTCGACCGGACTTTCACCTACGAGCAGTACTTC
CDR3 protein: CASVDRTFTYEQYF
V gene: TRBV2
clone size: NA
D gene: NA
J gene: TRBJ2-7

CDR3 DNA: TGTGCCAGCAGTTTAAGATCGAACCAGGTTGAGACCCAGTACTTC
CDR3 protein: CASSLRSNQVETQYF
V gene: TRBV28
clone size: many
D gene: NA
J gene: TRBJ2-5

CDR3 DNA: TGTGCCAGCAGACCCGGGAACTCGGCCTACGAGCAGTACTTC
CDR3 protein: CASRPGNSAYEQYF
V gene: TRBV6-2/TRBV6-3
clone size: many
D gene: NA
J gene: TRBJ2-7

CDR3 DNA: TGTGCCAGCAGTTTACCTACCAGTTATGGCTACACCTTC
CDR3 protein: CASSLPTSYGYTF
V gene: TRBV28
clone size: many
D gene: NA
J gene: TRBJ1-2

CDR3 DNA: TGTGGCAGCAGATCCAGCGCAGGGGGCTGTCGGGAGCAGTACTTC
CDR3 protein: CGSRSSAGGCREQYF
V gene: TRBV6-1
clone size: NA
D gene: TRBD1
J gene: TRBJ2-7

CDR3 DNA: TGTGCCAGCAGCACCGGACAGGGGATGGATACGCAGTATTTT
CDR3 protein: CASSTGQGMDTQYF
V gene: TRBV7-3
clone size: many
D gene: TRBD1
J gene: TRBJ2-3

CDR3 DNA: TGTGCCACACTGGTTCTGGGGCGAGAGACCCAGTACTTC
CDR3 protein: CATLVLGRETQYF
V gene: TRBV24-1
clone size: many
D gene: NA
J gene: TRBJ2-5

CDR3 DNA: TGTGCCAGTCGATCCGGGACAGGGGTCAATCAGCCCCAGCATTTT
CDR3 protein: CASRSGTGVNQPQHF
V gene: TRBV19
clone size: many
D gene: TRBD1
J gene: TRBJ1-5